The 24 T cell receptor beta chains in this list originate from one sample, sequenced in a study of T cell responses to AZD1222 COVID-19 vaccine. TCRdb keeps only in-frame clones here, not all; method: immunoSEQ multiplex PCR. The repertoire holds more than 120,000 clones, about nine tenths seen once, with 1.5% to 2% in the top ten. Sequencing used peripheral blood, obtained 28 days after the second AZD1222 dose. The receptor set was obtained from an adult who received the AZD1222 COVID-19 vaccine.

The gene calls are TRBV5-3 and TRBJ1-4; D not resolved. TRBV5-3 is given ORF status, its function remaining uncertain. The CDR3 has 13 residues. Deletions cut 2 bases from V and 5 bases from J, with 7 bases between. The CDR3: CARSFRRNEKLFF. The DNA for the CDR3 is TGTGCCAGAAGCTTTAGGAGGAATGAAAAACTGTTTTTT.

This sequence joins TRBV6-1 and TRBJ2-5; D is unresolved. V shed 1 base and J shed 5 bases, with 5 bases lying between them. CDR3 length: 12 amino acids. Germline assignment: CDR1 MNHNS and CDR2 SASEGT. The CDR3 loop reads CASSEEGETQYF. CDR3 nucleotide sequence: TGTGCCAGCAGTGAAGAGGGTGAGACCCAGTACTTC.

The DNA of the CDR3 is TGTGCCAGCAGTCTCGGGGGCGGCGCGCAGGGCTACACCTTC. Amino acids: CASSLGGGAQGYTF. This chain connects TRBV28 to TRBJ1-2; D perhaps matches TRBD1 (6 bases). Germline CDR1 is MDHEN and CDR2 is SYDVKM. This CDR3 is built from 14 residues. Trimming cost V 5 bases and J 8 bases, with 18 bases left between them.

The rearrangement joins TRBV18 to TRBJ1-1; no clear D. The V and J ends lost 0 bases and 0 bases respectively, with 2 bases between them. There are 13 residues in the CDR3. Germline assignment: CDR1 KGHSH and CDR2 LQKENI. In DNA, the CDR3 is TGTGCCAGCTCACCACCGGTGAACACTGAAGCTTTCTTT. Translated, it gives CASSPPVNTEAFF.

The chain recombines TRBV5-1 with TRBJ2-1; 14 bases align to TRBD2. J was trimmed by 5 bases and V by 3 bases; bases with no gene match: 7. Germline V gives CDR1 SGHRS, CDR2 YFSETQ. CDR3 size: 17 residues. CDR3 residues: CASSYRTSGGPHNEQFF. The DNA of the CDR3 is TGCGCCAGCAGCTACCGGACTAGCGGGGGGCCCCACAATGAGCAGTTCTTC.

This chain uses TRBV10-2 with TRBJ1-2; no definite D call. In germline, CDR1 is WSHSY, CDR2 SAAADI. V lost 3 bases and J lost 0, with 5 bases in between. CDR3 size: 13 residues. The DNA for the CDR3 is TGCGCCAGCAGTGACAGTCCTAACTATGGCTACACCTTC. Encoded protein: CASSDSPNYGYTF.

This chain links TRBV4-1 with TRBJ1-5; D gene ambiguous. The CDR3 totals 15 residues. Trimming cost V 1 base and J 4 bases, with 11 bases left between them. CDR1 MGHRA and CDR2 YSYEKL come from the germline V gene. CDR3 nucleotide sequence: TGCGCCAGCAGCCAAGTAAATGATAGAAATCAGCCCCAGCATTTT. Protein sequence: CASSQVNDRNQPQHF.

This clone has only one observation. The V call is TRBV2, the J call TRBJ1-5; maybe TRBD1 (5 bases). Trimming cost V 3 bases and J 1 base, with 10 bases left between them. The V gene's germline CDR1 is SNHLY and CDR2 FYNNEI. The CDR3 contains 15 residues. The CDR3 sequence: CASSERGLSNQPQHF. DNA for the CDR3: TGTGCCAGCAGTGAGCGGGGGTTAAGCAATCAGCCCCAGCATTTT.

A single count supports this clone. The V call is TRBV6-6, the J call TRBJ1-2; D remains unclear. Germline CDR1 is MNHNY and CDR2 is SVGAGI (reference sequence). With 3 bases removed from V and 8 bases from J, the gap between germline ends came to 16 bases. The CDR3 contains 14 residues. The CDR3 DNA sequence: TGTGCCAGCAGTTATTCTCAGACGACTGGAGGCTACACCTTC. Translated, it gives CASSYSQTTGGYTF.

The chain links TRBV15 to TRBJ1-6; a possible D gene is TRBD1 (6 bases). Germline V gene sequence: CDR1 LNHNV, CDR2 YYDKDF (reference sequence). This CDR3 region has 15 residues. The germline V and J ends were trimmed by 0 bases and 7 bases, with 10 bases remaining between them. The CDR3 DNA follows: TGTGCCACCAGCAGAGATTCTGGACAGAATTCACCCCTCCACTTT. This gives the protein CATSRDSGQNSPLHF. The full variable domain, completed using reference TRBV15 and TRBJ1-6, is DAMVIQNPRYQVTQFGKPVTLSCSQTLNHNVMYWYQQKSSQAPKLLFHYYDKDFNNEADTPDNFQSRRPNTSFCFLDIRSPGLGDTAMYLCATSRDSGQNSPLHFGNGTRLTVT.

Details on this clone: Germline and junction disagree at one end, which may indicate a read error. This rearrangement joins TRBV7-7 to TRBJ2-3; D may be TRBD2 (7 bases). CDR1 is SSHAT and CDR2 is FNYEAQ in the germline V gene (reference sequence). This CDR3 has 15 amino acids. CDR3 nucleotide sequence: TGTGCTAGCAGCCTAGGGGGGGCCCAGACAGATACGCAGTATTTT. It translates to CASSLGGAQTDTQYF.

The chain employs TRBV6-5 and TRBJ1-5; 8 bases match TRBD1. The CDR3 covers 15 residues. The V and J ends lost 6 bases and 4 bases, in that order; junction bases with no gene match: 8. Germline V gene lookup returns CDR1 MNHEY and CDR2 SVGAGI. The CDR3 nucleotides read TGTGCCAGCAGGCCGGACAGGGATCCTAATCAGCCCCAGCATTTT. This gives the protein CASRPDRDPNQPQHF.

Details on this clone: Other DNA sequences in this sample translate to the same CDR3. The rearrangement uses TRBV19 and TRBJ2-3, with no clear D. Trimming stripped 1 base from V and 0 bases from J, with 2 bases between. Germline V gene sequence: CDR1 LNHDA, CDR2 SQIVND (reference sequence). The CDR3 extends over 13 amino acids. Here the CDR3 DNA reads TGTGCCAGTAGTATAGGAAGCACAGATACGCAGTATTTT. Protein sequence: CASSIGSTDTQYF.

The J gene is TRBJ1-1, the V gene TRBV12-3 or TRBV12-4; tentative D call: TRBD1 (6 bases). The ends were cut back, 5 bases at V and 7 bases at J, with 8 bases in the middle. CDR3 size: 11 residues. DNA of the CDR3: TGTGCCAGCAGTAGGGGGAGTGAAGCTTTCTTT. It specifies CASSRGSEAFF.

The V call is TRBV19, the J call TRBJ2-6, with TRBD2 matching over 12 bases. CDR3 size: 16 residues. CDR1 and CDR2 from the germline V gene are LNHDA and SQIVND (reference sequence). This CDR3 is CASSGGALNGANVLTF. DNA of the CDR3: TGTGCTTCTAGCGGGGGGGCGCTTAATGGGGCCAACGTCCTGACTTTC.

This chain uses TRBV5-1 with TRBJ1-5, with unresolved D. V was trimmed by 4 bases and J by 1 base, leaving 18 bases between them. The V gene's germline CDR1 is SGHRS and CDR2 YFSETQ. The CDR3 contains 17 residues. As DNA, the CDR3 is TGCGCCAGCAGCAAAGACCCGACGGGGATGAGCAATCAGCCCCAGCATTTT. Its translation is CASSKDPTGMSNQPQHF.

This chain connects TRBV5-1 to TRBJ1-1; 7 nucleotides match TRBD1. CDR3 length: 15 amino acids. J gave up 4 bases and V 4 bases, and 10 bases lay outside the gene matches. Germline CDR1 SGHRS, CDR2 YFSETQ. For the CDR3, the DNA is TGCGCCAGCAGCCTACAGGGGCGTCCGAGCACTGAAGCTTTCTTT. Protein product: CASSLQGRPSTEAFF.

The V gene is TRBV9, the J gene TRBJ1-6; D call uncertain. V was clipped by 0 bases and J by 10 bases, with 11 bases between them. The CDR3 has 14 residues. Germline CDR1 and CDR2: SGDLS and YYNGEE. The CDR3 reads CASSVAQSRSPLHF. Written as DNA, the CDR3 is TGTGCCAGCAGCGTAGCTCAGTCACGGTCACCCCTCCACTTT.

V usage is TRBV5-6 and J usage is TRBJ2-7; D is unclear. Germline values: CDR1 SGHDT, CDR2 YYEEEE. The CDR3 has 14 amino acids. Trimming shortened V by 1 base and J by 4 bases, and 12 bases separated the two germline ends. The CDR3 nucleotides are TGTGCCAGCAGCTTGTTCGGTTATCAGTACGAGCAGTACTTC. This codes for CASSLFGYQYEQYF.

The chain is built from TRBV4-1 and TRBJ1-5; D remains ambiguous. The CDR3 has 16 residues. Germline lookup yields CDR1 MGHRA and CDR2 YSYEKL. V was cut by 1 base and J by 4 bases, with 14 bases left in between. The CDR3 sequence: CASSQVGRRENQPQHF. CDR3 nucleotides: TGCGCCAGCAGCCAAGTAGGGCGGAGGGAAAATCAGCCCCAGCATTTT.

This chain uses TRBV7-9 with TRBJ2-7, with 8 bases lining up with TRBD1. The junction had 11 bases not matched to a gene; V was cut back by 5 bases and J by 5 bases. Germline V gene data show CDR1 as SEHNR and CDR2 as FQNEAQ (reference sequence). This CDR3 has 15 residues. The CDR3 DNA reads as TGTGCCAGCAGCCCTCAGGACAGGGCTTTCGACGAGCAGTACTTC. This encodes CASSPQDRAFDEQYF. The entire variable domain, with the rest obtained from reference TRBV7-9 and TRBJ2-7, is as follows: DTGVSQNPRHKITKRGQNVTFRCDPISEHNRLYWYRQTLGQGPEFLTYFQNEAQLEKSRLLSDRFSAERPKGSFSTLEIQRTEQGDSAMYLCASSPQDRAFDEQYFGPGTRLTVT.

The rearrangement uses TRBV7-9 and TRBJ1-1, with D uncertain. This CDR3 comprises 12 residues. Germline V lookup: CDR1 SEHNR, CDR2 FQNEAQ (reference sequence). V lost 4 bases and J lost 10, with 13 bases in between. CDR3 DNA: TGTGCCAGCAGCTCGGATCCAAGCGGAGCTTTCTTT. Translated: CASSSDPSGAFF.

V gene TRBV28 combines with J gene TRBJ2-7, with 11 bases lining up with TRBD2. The CDR3 spans 15 residues. With 4 bases clipped from V and 0 bases from J, the junction kept 2 bases outside the gene matches. CDR1 is MDHEN and CDR2 is SYDVKM in the germline V gene. The DNA for the CDR3 is TGTGCCAGCAGTTCCGGGACTAGCGGCTCCTACGAGCAGTACTTC. Protein sequence: CASSSGTSGSYEQYF. The full variable domain, rest sourced from reference TRBV28 and TRBJ2-7, is DVKVTQSSRYLVKRTGEKVFLECVQDMDHENMFWYRQDPGLGLRLIYFSYDVKMKEKGDIPEGYSVSREKKERFSLILESASTNQTSMYLCASSSGTSGSYEQYFGPGTRLTVT.

The chain links TRBV30 to TRBJ1-2; possibly TRBD1 for D (6 bases). V lost 8 bases to trimming and J lost 5 bases, with 18 bases between them. This CDR3 is 13 amino acids long. CDR1 is GTSNPN, CDR2 SVGIG, per germline (reference sequence). The CDR3 sequence is CAGVGQTMYGYTF. The DNA for the CDR3 is TGTGCCGGTGTTGGACAGACCATGTATGGCTACACCTTC.